This T cell receptor (beta chain) was profiled in a study of blood T cell repertoires in COVID-19. The overall study: COVID-19 samples, acute and convalescent, were from the United States, Italy and Spain. T cells, B-cell-depleted T cells, or PBMCs supplied cDNA or gDNA.

The CDR3 totals 15 residues. The germline gives CDR1 SGHRS, CDR2 YFSETQ. V dropped 1 base and J dropped 4 bases, with 14 bases sitting between them. Per the original methods: Reference gene primer amplification gave nucleated cell count estimates. The assay was immunoSEQ multiplex PCR, and TCRdb's table has in-frame clones only and misses some. V, J and clone size are those of that table, while D and trimming were read from the DNA. Of approximately 89,000 clones in the sample, about 96% were seen once. The TCR comes from a human donor with active COVID-19. The donor label of this sample is uncertain. The rearrangement joins TRBV5-1 to TRBJ1-1; possible D gene TRBD1, 5 bases. Sequenced sample: peripheral blood. CDR3 in DNA: TGCGCCAGCAGCTTGTGGGAGGGGATGGGCACTGAAGCTTTCTTT. This encodes CASSLWEGMGTEAFF. Variable domain in full (rest from reference TRBV5-1 and TRBJ1-1): KAGVTQTPRYLIKTRGQQVTLSCSPISGHRSVSWYQQTPGQGLQFLFEYFSETQRNKGNFPGRFSGRQFSNSRSEMNVSTLELGDSALYLCASSLWEGMGTEAFFGQGTRLTVV.